These 22 T cell receptor beta chains originate from one sample sequenced in a study of shared clonotypes between healthy human individuals. Clones were read by immunoSEQ multiplex PCR, and TCRdb kept only the in-frame ones, dropping some. The table lists about 520,000 clones, over 70% of them singletons. The sample consisted of PBMCs. These receptors were taken from a woman in her 40s in good health. Some clones in this sample may be carry-over from other donors' samples.

For the CDR3, the DNA is TGTGCCAGCAGATTTGGCAGTTCGGGGAATGGGAACTACGAGCAGTACTTC. Translated, it gives CASRFGSSGNGNYEQYF. The chain has TRBV27 and TRBJ2-7; D possibly corresponds to TRBD2 (5 bases). V was pared by 6 bases and J by 3 bases, with 24 bases between. The CDR3 loop spans 17 amino acids. In germline, CDR1 is MNHEY, CDR2 SMNVEV (reference sequence).

This rearrangement joins TRBV7-6 to TRBJ2-7; D is unresolved. V lost 2 bases and J lost 2, with 10 bases in between. The CDR3 is 14 amino acids. Germline CDR1 and CDR2: SGHVS and FNYEAQ. CDR3 in DNA: TGTGCCAGCAGCTTACGGGTCGTCCCCTACGAGCAGTACTTC. It codes for CASSLRVVPYEQYF.

The gene calls are TRBV29-1 and TRBJ2-7; TRBD1 agrees at 11 bases. V lost 4 bases and J lost 4; bases outside the gene matches: 9. From germline, CDR1 is SQVTM and CDR2 ANQGSEA. CDR3 length: 15 residues. The DNA of the CDR3 is TGCAGCGTTGGTTCCCGGGACAGGGGGTATTACGAGCAGTACTTC. Its translation is CSVGSRDRGYYEQYF.

This sequence joins TRBV6-5 and TRBJ1-5, with D uncertain. V lost 5 bases and J lost 0, with 11 bases in between. The CDR3 length is 15 residues. The germline V gene encodes CDR1 MNHEY and CDR2 SVGAGI. Here the CDR3 DNA reads TGTGCCAGCAGTCAAGTCCAGACTAGCAATCAGCCCCAGCATTTT. Translating gives CASSQVQTSNQPQHF.

The rearrangement links TRBV4-1 to TRBJ2-2, with D tentatively TRBD2 (5 bases). In germline, CDR1 is MGHRA, CDR2 YSYEKL. The CDR3 runs to 16 residues. V lost 0 bases and J 6 bases, leaving 14 bases between the germline ends. CDR3: CASSQEVGASAGELFF. The CDR3 DNA reads as TGCGCCAGCAGCCAAGAGGTGGGAGCTTCGGCCGGGGAGCTGTTTTTT.

The chain combines TRBV10-1 with TRBJ2-3; weak D call: TRBD2 (6 bases). Per germline, CDR1 WNHNN and CDR2 SYGVQD (reference sequence). The V end lost 9 bases, the J end lost 6 bases, and 19 bases lay between the germline ends. The CDR3 runs to 14 residues. The CDR3 is CARVMPPRGDTQYF. CDR3 bases: TGCGCCAGAGTGATGCCCCCACGGGGGGATACGCAGTATTTT.

This chain links TRBV11-2 with TRBJ1-2; perhaps TRBD1 as D (6 bases). Deletions cut 3 bases from V and 0 bases from J, with 14 bases between. CDR1 and CDR2 (germline): SGHAT, FQNNGV. CDR3 length: 16 amino acids. The CDR3 region is CASSFGGAYTNYGYTF. The CDR3 DNA sequence: TGTGCCAGCAGCTTCGGGGGGGCGTATACTAACTATGGCTACACCTTC.

The chain combines TRBV7-9 with TRBJ2-3; 9 bases fit TRBD2. Trimming at V came to 6 bases and at J to 4 bases, leaving 11 bases not matched to a gene. Germline V gene data show CDR1 as SEHNR and CDR2 as FQNEAQ (reference sequence). The CDR3 extends over 16 amino acids. The DNA for the CDR3 is TGTGCCAGCAGGGGTACTAGCGGGCCTAAGGCAGATACGCAGTATTTT. Translation: CASRGTSGPKADTQYF.

The chain links TRBV6-4 to TRBJ2-7; either TRBD1 or TRBD2 may fit D (7 bases each). This CDR3 has 17 amino acids. The germline gives CDR1 MRHNA, CDR2 SNTAGT. With 2 bases removed from V and 5 bases from J, the gap between germline ends came to 22 bases. DNA of the CDR3: TGTGCCAGCAGTGACCCCAGACAGGGACTAACAGTGGACGAGCAGTACTTC. Amino acid sequence: CASSDPRQGLTVDEQYF.

CDR3 in amino acids: CASSPGRLQEQYF. CDR3 nucleotide sequence: TGTGCCAGCAGCCCCGGACGGCTCCAGGAGCAGTACTTC. This chain uses TRBV11-3 with TRBJ2-7; no definite D call. The CDR3 sequence is 13 residues long. V was clipped by 5 bases and J by 7 bases, with 15 bases between them. Germline V gives CDR1 SGHNT, CDR2 YENEEA. The full variable domain, rest sourced from reference TRBV11-3 and TRBJ2-7, is EAGVVQSPRYKIIEKKQPVAFWCNPISGHNTLYWYLQNLGQGPELLIRYENEEAVDDSQLPKDRFSAERLKGVDSTLKIQPAELGDSAVYLCASSPGRLQEQYFGPGTRLTVT.

This clone was observed once. The likely explanation is a read error, given a far larger clone one base away. The V and J genes are TRBV30 and TRBJ1-4; D uncertain. From germline, CDR1 is GTSNPN and CDR2 SVGIG (reference sequence). The CDR3 is made up of 14 amino acids. The CDR3 bases are TGTGCCTGGACTCGACGGGAGCGTAATGAAAGACTGTTTTTT. Translation: CAWTRRERNERLFF.

The chain recombines TRBV29-1 with TRBJ2-1; the match to TRBD1 covers 9 bases. Germline CDR1 reads SQVTM; CDR2 reads ANQGSEA. The CDR3 has 13 amino acids. Trimming removed 6 bases from V and 2 bases from J; junction bases left unmatched: 2. Written as DNA, the CDR3 is TGCAGCGTCGACAGGGGGACCTACAATGAGCAGTTCTTC. Translated, it gives CSVDRGTYNEQFF.

About this clone itself: At one end the junction does not follow the germline gene, possibly because of a read error. CDR3 sequence (DNA): TGTGCCTGGAATACAGGGTTGGGTAATGAAGAACTGTTTTTT. Protein sequence: CAWNTGLGNEELFF. The gene calls are TRBV30 and TRBJ1-4; maybe TRBD1 (6 bases). The germline gives CDR1 GTSNPN, CDR2 SVGIG (reference sequence). The CDR3 has 14 residues.

This clone was picked up a small number of times. The gene calls are TRBV2 and TRBJ2-1; no reliable D call. CDR1 and CDR2 from the germline V gene are SNHLY and FYNNEI. Trimming took 7 bases from V and 2 from J, leaving 12 bases between them. The CDR3 spans 14 residues. CDR3 amino acids: CASTRLGTYNEQFF. DNA of the CDR3: TGTGCCAGCACCCGTCTGGGAACCTACAATGAGCAGTTCTTC.

This chain links TRBV18 with TRBJ1-1; tentatively, D is TRBD1 (5 bases). Germline CDR1 and CDR2: KGHSH and LQKENI. This CDR3 region has 17 residues. V shed 1 base and J shed 4 bases, with 19 bases lying between them. The CDR3 protein is CASSPQNSIEGFTEAFF. DNA for the CDR3: TGTGCCAGCTCACCACAAAATTCAATTGAGGGGTTCACTGAAGCTTTCTTT.

The CDR3 region has the DNA TGTGCCAGCAGCTTAGCAGATACGCAGTATTTT. Translated, it gives CASSLADTQYF. The genes are TRBV11-2 and TRBJ2-3; no clear D gene. Germline CDR1 reads SGHAT; CDR2 reads FQNNGV. V gave up 1 base and J gave up 4 bases, with 0 bases separating them. The CDR3 extends over 11 amino acids. The full variable domain, with the rest looked up from reference TRBV11-2 and TRBJ2-3, is EAGVAQSPRYKIIEKRQSVAFWCNPISGHATLYWYQQILGQGPKLLIQFQNNGVVDDSQLPKDRFSAERLKGVDSTLKIQPAKLEDSAVYLCASSLADTQYFGPGTRLTVL.

At least ten counts were recorded for this clone. Other DNA sequences in this specimen translate into the identical CDR3. J is TRBJ2-7 and V is TRBV28; D is possibly TRBD1 or TRBD2 (6 bases each). From germline, CDR1 is MDHEN and CDR2 SYDVKM. V was clipped by 6 bases and J by 0 bases, with 9 bases between them. The CDR3 length is 13 residues. This CDR3 is CASSRGRSYEQYF. DNA of the CDR3: TGTGCCAGCAGCCGGGGGCGCTCCTACGAGCAGTACTTC.

Ten or more counts support this clone. The CDR3 loop is CASSAGGTSVAGELFF. The CDR3 bases are TGTGCCAGCAGTGCTGGCGGGACTAGTGTCGCCGGGGAGCTGTTTTTT. The rearrangement links TRBV6-4 to TRBJ2-2, with 8 nucleotides matching TRBD2. CDR3 size: 16 residues. Trimming took 4 bases from V and 6 from J; bases not matched to a gene: 10. Germline CDR1 MRHNA, CDR2 SNTAGT.

The chain couples TRBV28 to TRBJ1-2; D is perhaps TRBD1 (6 bases). V was clipped by 7 bases and J by 5 bases, with 23 bases between them. The CDR3 length is 16 residues. Per the germline V gene, CDR1 is MDHEN and CDR2 is SYDVKM. As DNA, the CDR3 is TGTGCCAGCACCCTGGAAGGGGGTGGAGGGGTTTATGGCTACACCTTC. This gives the protein CASTLEGGGGVYGYTF.

On this clone: Since a far larger clone is one base different, this is likely a read error. Other DNA sequences in this sample translate to the same CDR3. V gene TRBV29-1 combines with J gene TRBJ1-5, with unresolved D. CDR1 and CDR2 from the germline V gene are SQVTM and ANQGSEA. The length of the CDR3 is 13 residues. The CDR3 nucleotides read TGCAGTGTTTTGTTATCAGACGGACGGCCCCAGCATTTT. Its translation: CSVLLSDGRPQHF.

This chain uses TRBV27 with TRBJ2-1; D might be TRBD2 (5 bases). The V end was cut by 0 bases, the J end by 9 bases, with 15 bases between. CDR1 is MNHEY, CDR2 SMNVEV, per germline (reference sequence). The CDR3 consists of 15 residues. Here the CDR3 DNA reads TGTGCCAGCAGTTTATCCTCGGACTCCTGGGGTGAGCAGTTCTTC. This gives the protein CASSLSSDSWGEQFF.

The V and J genes are TRBV7-2 and TRBJ2-7; D possibly corresponds to TRBD1 (6 bases). The V gene's germline CDR1 is SGHTA and CDR2 FQGNSA. V was clipped by 5 bases and J by 2 bases, with 16 bases between them. This CDR3 comprises 15 residues. For the CDR3, the DNA is TGTGCCAGCAGCCCGCCCGGGACATACACCTACGAGCAGTACTTC. Residues: CASSPPGTYTYEQYF. The variable domain in full, with the rest retrieved from reference TRBV7-2 and TRBJ2-7, is GAGVSQSPSNKVTEKGKDVELRCDPISGHTALYWYRQSLGQGLEFLIYFQGNSAPDKSGLPSDRFSAERTGGSVSTLTIQRTQQEDSAVYLCASSPPGTYTYEQYFGPGTRLTVT.